This T cell receptor beta chain was sequenced for a study of blood T cells in healthy people across ages. Study findings and constraints: The unknown donor CMV status may have confounded expanded clonotype changes.

A J-beta primer mix and a sample-barcoded 5' primer were used in a second PCR of about 7 to 11 cycles. TCRdb re-analysed the 5' RACE reads in MiXCR, keeping a single row per CDR3 protein. The sample contains about 1.1 million distinct CDR3 sequences, approximately 38% of which appear only once. Note on this clonotype: The antigen remains undetermined.

Losses at the gene ends were 1 base for V and 2 bases for J; bases not matched to a gene: 7. The CDR3 extends over 17 amino acids. Germline V gene sequence: CDR1 LGHDT, CDR2 YNNKEL (reference sequence). The sequence was collected from a man younger than 30 in good health. Sequenced material: blood. The genes are TRBV3-1 and TRBJ1-5; 8 nucleotides match TRBD1. DNA for the CDR3: TGTGCCAGCAGCCAAGGAGACAGGGGCGCGGGCAATCAGCCCCAGCATTTT. This gives the protein CASSQGDRGAGNQPQHF.